One and the same sample provided the 14 T cell receptor beta chains below, sequenced in a study of blood T cells in healthy people across ages. Primers used in a second PCR of roughly 6 to 11 cycles were a sample-barcoded 5' primer and a J-beta primer mix. TCRdb called the 5' RACE reads again in MiXCR, with one record for every CDR3 protein. The sample contains more than 650,000 distinct CDR3 sequences, about a fifth of which appear only once. Sequencing was performed on blood. The receptor set was obtained from a man aged 70 or older in good health.

The V and J genes are TRBV29-1 and TRBJ1-4, with D possibly being TRBD1 (5 bases). Trimming removed 6 bases at V and 12 bases at J, with 11 bases between. In germline, CDR1 is SQVTM, CDR2 ANQGSEA. The CDR3 has 10 amino acids. CDR3 sequence reads: CSVGGAELFF. The CDR3 coding sequence is TGCAGCGTGGGAGGGGCCGAACTGTTTTTT. The full variable domain, with the rest looked up from reference TRBV29-1 and TRBJ1-4, is SAVISQKPSRDICQRGTSLTIQCQVDSQVTMMFWYRQQPGQSLTLIATANQGSEATYESGFVIDKFPISRPNLTFSTLTVSNMSPEDSSIYLCSVGGAELFFGSGTQLSVL.

This clonotype came up many times. The junction does not match germline at one end; this may be a read error. The chain has TRBV20-1 and TRBJ2-1; 7 nucleotides line up with TRBD1. Germline values: CDR1 DFQATT, CDR2 SNEGSKA (reference sequence). CDR3 length: 11 residues. The DNA for the CDR3 is TGCAGTGCTAGCACCGACAGGGAGCGGTTCTTC. This translates into CSASTDRERFF.

The chain joins TRBV7-7 to TRBJ1-5; unclear D gene. V was clipped by 2 bases and J by 6 bases, with 17 bases between them. The length of the CDR3 is 16 residues. CDR1 SSHAT and CDR2 FNYEAQ come from the germline V gene (reference sequence). CDR3 loop: CASSLFGYLLSQPQHF. The CDR3 region has the DNA TGTGCCAGCAGCTTATTTGGTTACCTTCTTTCTCAGCCCCAGCATTTT.

The V and J genes are TRBV11-2 and TRBJ2-3, with TRBD2 matching over 8 bases. This CDR3 comprises 16 residues. Germline-derived CDR1 and CDR2 are SGHAT and FQNNGV. Trimming cost V 1 base and J 3 bases; bases outside gene matches: 6. The DNA of the CDR3 is TGTGCCAGCAGCTTAGCCGGGGGGGGAGAGACAGATACGCAGTATTTT. This codes for CASSLAGGGETDTQYF.

This sequence joins TRBV2 and TRBJ1-2; TRBD1 might be the D (5 bases). The length of the CDR3 is 13 residues. In germline, CDR1 is SNHLY, CDR2 FYNNEI. V dropped 6 bases and J dropped 4 bases, with 12 bases sitting between them. The CDR3 loop reads CASRETVPYGYTF. CDR3 nucleotides: TGTGCCAGCAGGGAGACAGTCCCCTATGGCTACACCTTC.

The chain couples TRBV19 to TRBJ1-4; 10 bases are a match to TRBD1. J gave up 9 bases and V 6 bases, and 16 bases lay outside the gene matches. CDR1 and CDR2 (germline): LNHDA, SQIVND (reference sequence). The CDR3 contains 17 residues. CDR3 sequence (DNA): TGTGCCAGTAGCAGAGACAGGGGGCGAATTGGAAATCAAAAACTGTTTTTT. Translation: CASSRDRGRIGNQKLFF.

In its sample, this clonotype was seen many times. The chain carries TRBV13 and TRBJ2-5; D gene ambiguous. Germline loops: CDR1 PRHDT, CDR2 FYEKMQ (reference sequence). This CDR3 has 12 amino acids. Between the trimmed V and J ends, which lost 8 bases and 4 bases, there was a span of 11 bases. The CDR3 here is CASRQGGETQYF. In DNA, the CDR3 is TGTGCCAGCCGGCAAGGTGGAGAGACCCAGTACTTC.

The rearrangement links TRBV7-2 to TRBJ2-7, with D possibly being TRBD1 (6 bases). The V and J ends lost 1 base and 1 base respectively, with 11 bases between them. CDR1 is SGHTA, CDR2 FQGNSA, per germline. The CDR3 contains 15 residues. CDR3 sequence: CASSLVGAESYEQYF. In DNA form, the CDR3 reads TGTGCCAGCAGCTTAGTGGGGGCCGAATCCTACGAGCAGTACTTC.

The chain has TRBV7-2 and TRBJ2-3; the D gene is possibly TRBD2 (6 bases). V lost 2 bases, J lost 6 bases, and 9 bases lay in between. The CDR3 sequence is 13 residues long. The germline gives CDR1 SGHTA, CDR2 FQGNSA. CDR3 DNA sequence: TGTGCCAGCAGCTTATTTAGCGGTGATACGCAGTATTTT. Its protein product is CASSLFSGDTQYF.

The gene calls are TRBV3-1 and TRBJ1-1, with 7 nucleotides matching TRBD1. This CDR3 has 12 amino acids. Germline V CDR1 and CDR2: LGHDT, YNNKEL (reference sequence). With 8 bases clipped from V and 4 bases from J, the junction kept 4 bases outside the gene matches. CDR3 sequence: CASGDRATEAFF. As DNA, the CDR3 is TGTGCCAGCGGTGACAGGGCCACTGAAGCTTTCTTT.

The chain joins TRBV12-3 or TRBV12-4 to TRBJ2-5; tentatively, D is TRBD1 or TRBD2 (7 bases each). This CDR3 is built from 16 residues. With 3 bases removed from V and 5 bases from J, the gap between germline ends came to 19 bases. The DNA for the CDR3 is TGTGCCAGCAGTTTGATTCCGGGGGGACAGAGGGAGACCCAGTACTTC. This codes for CASSLIPGGQRETQYF.

V is TRBV7-2 and J is TRBJ2-5; no definite D call. Germline V gene lookup returns CDR1 SGHTA and CDR2 FQGNSA. The V end lost 1 base, the J end lost 8 bases, and 14 bases lay between the germline ends. This CDR3 region has 14 residues. CDR3 region: CASSLGINKRTQYF. The CDR3 DNA follows: TGTGCCAGCAGCTTAGGGATAAACAAGAGAACCCAGTACTTC.

This clonotype appeared many times. Relative to the germline gene, one junction end is altered; a read error may explain this. The rearrangement joins TRBV2 to TRBJ2-7; 9 nucleotides match TRBD1. Germline V CDR1 and CDR2: SNHLY, FYNNEI. CDR3 length: 14 amino acids. In DNA form, the CDR3 reads TGCGCCAGCAGCCCACAGGGGGCTCTCTACGAGCAGTACTTC. It encodes CASSPQGALYEQYF.

In the case of this clonotype: Since a much larger clone is just one base distant, this may be a read error. This chain uses TRBV13 with TRBJ2-7; 10 bases align to TRBD2. Germline CDR1 and CDR2: PRHDT and FYEKMQ (reference sequence). After removal of 5 bases from V and 3 bases from J, the junction contained 4 bases not matched to a gene. The CDR3 is 14 residues long. CDR3 sequence: CASSPSGSFYEQYV. CDR3 coding DNA: TGTGCCAGCAGCCCTAGCGGGAGCTTCTACGAGCAGTACGTC.